What follows describes a single TCR beta chain. Its cognate antigen is unknown. Time point here: peripheral blood 6 weeks after treatment start. Individual patients had between 1 and 8 samples, taken pretreatment and on-treatment. Germline values: CDR1 SGHDN, CDR2 FVKESK. V was cut by 4 bases and J by 4 bases, with 20 bases left in between. The CDR3 has 17 amino acids. The assay was immunoSEQ multiplex PCR, and TCRdb's table has in-frame clones only and misses some. The sample carries just under 45,000 clones, around four fifths recorded once. These data come from a study of PD-L1 blockade in urothelial cancer. Whole-study context: Patients started atezolizumab in the mid-2010s, 1,200 mg intravenously every 3 weeks.

Study observations and caveats: For durable-benefit patients, tumor-associated blood clones expanded more at 3 weeks. Lower than median blood TCR clonality before treatment predicted better survival.

This sequence joins TRBV14 and TRBJ2-1, with D uncertain. This sample comprised PBMCs, obtained around atezolizumab (anti-PD-L1) treatment. The source is a man aged 55 to 69 with urothelial cancer. CDR3 in DNA: TGTGCCAGCAGCCCGGTTTGGGCCTCATCGGCGTACAATGAGCAGTTCTTC. Translated, it gives CASSPVWASSAYNEQFF.